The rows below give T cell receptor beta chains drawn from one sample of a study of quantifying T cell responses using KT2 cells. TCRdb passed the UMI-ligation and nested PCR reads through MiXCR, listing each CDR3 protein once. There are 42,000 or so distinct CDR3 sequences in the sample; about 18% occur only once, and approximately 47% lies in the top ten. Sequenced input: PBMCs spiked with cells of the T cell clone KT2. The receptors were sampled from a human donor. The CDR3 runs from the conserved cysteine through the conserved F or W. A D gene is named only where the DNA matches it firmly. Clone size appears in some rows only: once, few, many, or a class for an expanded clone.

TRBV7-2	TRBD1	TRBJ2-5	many	TGTGCCAGCAGCTGGGCAGGGGGTAGTGAGACCCAGTACTTC	CASSWAGGSETQYF
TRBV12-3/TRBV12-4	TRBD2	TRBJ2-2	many	TGTGCCAGCAGTTTATTAGCGGGCGTCGGGGAGCTGTTTTTT	CASSLLAGVGELFF
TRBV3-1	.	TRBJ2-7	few	TGTGCCAGCAGCCGAAACAAAAGGGAGCAGTACTTC	CASSRNKREQYF
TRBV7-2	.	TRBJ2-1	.	TGTGCCAGCAGCTTAGTGACTTTCTCCTACAATGAGCAGTTCTTC	CASSLVTFSYNEQFF
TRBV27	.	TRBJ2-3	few	TGTGCCAGCAGTCCGGAAATGGGCACAGATACGCAGTATTTT	CASSPEMGTDTQYF
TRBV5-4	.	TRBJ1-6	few	TGTGCCAGCAGCTCAAGGACGGATAATTCACCCCTCCACTTT	CASSSRTDNSPLHF
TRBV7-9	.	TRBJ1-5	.	TGTGCCAGCAGCTTAGACAGTAGCAATCAGCCCCAGCATTTT	CASSLDSSNQPQHF
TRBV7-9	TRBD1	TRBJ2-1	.	TGTGCCAGCAGCTTAGCCAACAGGGGAACTGAGCAGTTCTTC	CASSLANRGTEQFF
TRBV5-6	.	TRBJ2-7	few	TGTGCCAGCAGCTTGTACCCCCCCCCAAACTACGAGCAGTACTTC	CASSLYPPPNYEQYF
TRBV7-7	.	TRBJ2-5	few	TGTGCTAGCAGCCTGAGTGTCGGGACTCAAGAGACCCAGTACTTC	CASSLSVGTQETQYF
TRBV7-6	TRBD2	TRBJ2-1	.	TGTGCCAGCAGCAAAGAACTAGCGGGGGCCTACAATGAGCAGTTCTTC	CASSKELAGAYNEQFF
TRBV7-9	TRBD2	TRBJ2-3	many	TGTGCCAGCAGCTTAGGCGGGGGGGCCTTCGATACGCAGTATTTT	CASSLGGGAFDTQYF
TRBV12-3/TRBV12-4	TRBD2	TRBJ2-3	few	TGTGCCAGCAGTTTATGGGGAGGGAGCACAGATACGCAGTATTTT	CASSLWGGSTDTQYF
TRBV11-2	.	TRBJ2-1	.	TGTGCCAGCAGCTTATCCCCGTACAATGAGCAGTTCTTC	CASSLSPYNEQFF
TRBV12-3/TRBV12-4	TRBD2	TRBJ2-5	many	TGTGCCAGCAGTCTCGGGGGGACGGTGGAGACCCAGTACTTC	CASSLGGTVETQYF
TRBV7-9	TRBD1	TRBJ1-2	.	TGTGCCAGCAGCCTTGGACAGGACTATGGCTACACCTTC	CASSLGQDYGYTF
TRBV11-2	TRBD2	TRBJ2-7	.	TGTGCCAGCAGAGGGACTAGGTTCTACGAGCAGTACTTC	CASRGTRFYEQYF
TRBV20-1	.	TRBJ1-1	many	TGCAGTGCTAGTGGGGGGACACACGACATGAACACTGAAGCTTTCTTT	CSASGGTHDMNTEAFF
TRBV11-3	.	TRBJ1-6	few	TGTGCCAGCAGCTTAGGAGAGTTGAATAATTCACCCCTCCACTTT	CASSLGELNNSPLHF
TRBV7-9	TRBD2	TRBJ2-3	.	TGTGCCAGCAGCTTAATACTAGCGGGAGGATACACAGATACGCAGTATTTT	CASSLILAGGYTDTQYF
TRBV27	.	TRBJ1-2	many	TGTGCCAGCAGTACTGGTCCAGGGCCGAGGGACTATGGCTACACCTTC	CASSTGPGPRDYGYTF
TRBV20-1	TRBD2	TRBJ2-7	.	TGCAGTGCTAGAGATCTGGGACTAGCGGGAACCGAGCAGTACTTC	CSARDLGLAGTEQYF
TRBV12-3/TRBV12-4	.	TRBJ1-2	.	TGTGCCAGCAGTTCAGGGGTCGTGACTAACTATGGCTACACCTTC	CASSSGVVTNYGYTF
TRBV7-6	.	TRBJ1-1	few	TGTGCCAGCAGCTTAGGGATTGGGACTGAAGCTTTCTTT	CASSLGIGTEAFF
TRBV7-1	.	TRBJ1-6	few	TGTGCCAGCAGCTCAGGACCGCTTAGCTCCTATAATTCACCCCTCCACTTT	CASSSGPLSSYNSPLHF
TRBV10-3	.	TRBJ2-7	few	TGTGCCATCAGGGACCGGGACACCTCCTACGAGCAGTACTTC	CAIRDRDTSYEQYF
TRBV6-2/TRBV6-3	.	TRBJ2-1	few	TGTGCCAGCAGTTACTTGATCGAGTCGGCTAGTCGTAAACCACAAAATGAGCAGTTCTTC	CASSYLIESASRKPQNEQFF
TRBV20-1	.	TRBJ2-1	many	TGCAGTGCTAATTTCAAGCCGATGAGCTCCTACAATGAGCAGTTCTTC	CSANFKPMSSYNEQFF
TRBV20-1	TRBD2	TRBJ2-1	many	TGCAGTGCTAGAGATCTCCTAGCGGGATACAATGAGCAGTTCTTC	CSARDLLAGYNEQFF
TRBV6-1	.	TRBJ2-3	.	TGTGCCAGCAGTTTGGCCCGAGCGCAGTATTTT	CASSLARAQYF
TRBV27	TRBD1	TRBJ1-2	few	TGTGCCAGCGGGTCGTTGGGGGACAGAGCTAACTATGGCTACACCTTC	CASGSLGDRANYGYTF
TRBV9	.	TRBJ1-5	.	TGTGCCAGCAGCCAAACAGAAAATCAGCCCCAGCATTTT	CASSQTENQPQHF
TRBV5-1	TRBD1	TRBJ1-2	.	TGCGCCAGCAGCTTCTCGACAGGGGTGGACTATGGCTACACCTTC	CASSFSTGVDYGYTF
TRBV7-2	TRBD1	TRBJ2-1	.	TGTGCCAGCAGCGCGGGACAGGGATCGGGCTATGAGCAGTTCTTC	CASSAGQGSGYEQFF
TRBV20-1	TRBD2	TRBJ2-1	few	TGCAGTGCTAGCGGGACTAGATGGGGGGGCTGGGTGACGAATGAGCAGTTCTTC	CSASGTRWGGWVTNEQFF
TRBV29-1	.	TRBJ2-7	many	TGCAGCGTTGATGCAGGGGATGACGAGCAGTACTTC	CSVDAGDDEQYF
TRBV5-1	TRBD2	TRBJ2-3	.	TGCGCCAGCAGCTTGACTAGCGGGGGGACCACAGATACGCAGTATTTT	CASSLTSGGTTDTQYF
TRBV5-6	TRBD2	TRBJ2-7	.	TGTGCCAGCAGCTTGGATCGGGGGGAGGATTGGTCCTACGAGCAGTACTTC	CASSLDRGEDWSYEQYF
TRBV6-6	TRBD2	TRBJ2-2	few	TGTGCCAGCAGTAGACAGTCGCTAGCGGGAGTGGCCGGGGAGCTGTTTTTT	CASSRQSLAGVAGELFF
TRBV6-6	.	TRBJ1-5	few	TGTGCCAGCTTCGGGGGGTTCCAGCATTTT	CASFGGFQHF
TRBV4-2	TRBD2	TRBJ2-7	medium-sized	TGTGCCAGCAGCCAAGAAAAATTAGCGGGAGACGAGCAGTACTTC	CASSQEKLAGDEQYF
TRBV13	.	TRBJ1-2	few	TGTGCCAGCAGCTTAGGATTTCACGGGGGGCCAGCTAACTATGGCTACACCTTC	CASSLGFHGGPANYGYTF
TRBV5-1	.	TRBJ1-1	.	TGCGCCAGCAGCTTGGTTGGGGGATCCACTGAAGCTTTCTTT	CASSLVGGSTEAFF
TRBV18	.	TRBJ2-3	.	TGTGCCAGCTCACTGACGACAGCAACCACAGATACGCAGTATTTT	CASSLTTATTDTQYF
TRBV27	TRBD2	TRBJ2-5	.	TGTGCCAGCAGTTTTGCGGGGGGCACCTCACGAGACCAGTACTTC	CASSFAGGTSRDQYF
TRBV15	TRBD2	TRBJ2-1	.	TGTGCCACCAGCAGAGTGGCTAGCGGGCCCTACAATGAGCAGTTCTTC	CATSRVASGPYNEQFF
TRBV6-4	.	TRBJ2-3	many	TGTGCCAGCAGTGACTCTGTGGGATCGGGTACGCAGTATTTT	CASSDSVGSGTQYF
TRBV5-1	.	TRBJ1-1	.	TGCGCCAGCAGCGTCCTACAGGGTCCGGCGGGTGAAGCTTTCTTT	CASSVLQGPAGEAFF
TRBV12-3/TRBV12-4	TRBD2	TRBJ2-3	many	TGTGCCAGCACCCTGGTGGGAGGGGGCACAGATACGCAGTATTTT	CASTLVGGGTDTQYF
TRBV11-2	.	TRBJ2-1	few	TGTGCCAGCAGCTCCCCTCGGTTAGGGGTTGAGCAGTTCTTC	CASSSPRLGVEQFF
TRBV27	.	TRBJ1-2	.	TGTGCCAGCGGCGCCTACAGGGCGTTGGGCTATGGCTACACCTTC	CASGAYRALGYGYTF
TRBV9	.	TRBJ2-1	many	TGTGCCAGCAGCGGCCCACTGTCAGGGGTCGGGAACAATGAGCAGTTCTTC	CASSGPLSGVGNNEQFF
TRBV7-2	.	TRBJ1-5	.	TGTGCCAGCAGCTTAGAATCAGGTCGCTATCAGCCCCAGCATTTT	CASSLESGRYQPQHF
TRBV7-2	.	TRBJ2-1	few	TGTGCCAGCAGCTTAGAAGGGGGGAACAATGAGCAGTTCTTC	CASSLEGGNNEQFF
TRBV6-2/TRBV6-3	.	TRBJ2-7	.	TGTGCCAGCACCCTAGTGGGGGCCTCCTACGAGCAGTACTTC	CASTLVGASYEQYF
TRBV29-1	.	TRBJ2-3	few	TGCAGCGGGGCCGTCACAGATACGCAGTATTTT	CSGAVTDTQYF
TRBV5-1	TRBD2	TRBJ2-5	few	TGCGCCAGCAGCTTAGCCGGGACTAGCGGCCAAGAGACCCAGTACTTC	CASSLAGTSGQETQYF